The 3 T cell receptor beta chains below were found in one sample sequenced in a study of shared clonotypes between healthy human individuals. Selected positively for CCR7 and CD45RO-negative, naive CD8 cells excluded terminally differentiated effector memory CD45RA+ cells. The data were produced by immunoSEQ multiplex PCR, yet TCRdb's version contains in-frame clones alone and is incomplete. Here the sample spans 550,000 to 750,000 clones, around 95% being singletons. Source material: naive CD8+ T cells sorted from blood. These receptors were taken from a woman aged 30 to 39 in good health.

V is TRBV5-4 and J is TRBJ2-1; no definite D call. This CDR3 contains 15 residues. The V and J ends lost 4 bases and 7 bases respectively, with 18 bases between them. CDR1 is SGHNT and CDR2 is YYREEE in the germline V gene (reference sequence). This chain's CDR3 is CASSPPAKRSNEQFF. CDR3 nucleotides: TGTGCCAGCAGCCCCCCGGCGAAGCGATCAAATGAGCAGTTCTTC. The whole variable domain, remainder taken from reference TRBV5-4 and TRBJ2-1, is ETGVTQSPTHLIKTRGQQVTLRCSSQSGHNTVSWYQQALGQGPQFIFQYYREEENGRGNFPPRFSGLQFPNYSSELNVNALELDDSALYLCASSPPAKRSNEQFFGPGTRLTVL.

With regard to this clone: Other DNA sequences in the sample encode the same CDR3. The V gene is TRBV28, the J gene TRBJ2-3, with D unclear. Trimming took off 3 bases at V and 5 bases at J, with 3 bases between the two ends. This CDR3 is built from 11 residues. In germline, CDR1 is MDHEN, CDR2 SYDVKM. The CDR3 here is CASSFRDTQYF. CDR3 bases: TGTGCCAGCAGTTTTAGAGATACGCAGTATTTT.

The V call is TRBV7-2, the J call TRBJ2-7, with 10 positions matching TRBD2. The CDR3 sequence is 15 residues long. Germline CDR1 and CDR2: SGHTA and FQGNSA. V shed 6 bases and J 6 bases; nucleotides not matched to a gene: 11. In DNA form, the CDR3 reads TGTGCCAGCAGTAAACCTCTAGCGGGAGTAATCGAGCAGTACTTC. The encoded protein is CASSKPLAGVIEQYF.